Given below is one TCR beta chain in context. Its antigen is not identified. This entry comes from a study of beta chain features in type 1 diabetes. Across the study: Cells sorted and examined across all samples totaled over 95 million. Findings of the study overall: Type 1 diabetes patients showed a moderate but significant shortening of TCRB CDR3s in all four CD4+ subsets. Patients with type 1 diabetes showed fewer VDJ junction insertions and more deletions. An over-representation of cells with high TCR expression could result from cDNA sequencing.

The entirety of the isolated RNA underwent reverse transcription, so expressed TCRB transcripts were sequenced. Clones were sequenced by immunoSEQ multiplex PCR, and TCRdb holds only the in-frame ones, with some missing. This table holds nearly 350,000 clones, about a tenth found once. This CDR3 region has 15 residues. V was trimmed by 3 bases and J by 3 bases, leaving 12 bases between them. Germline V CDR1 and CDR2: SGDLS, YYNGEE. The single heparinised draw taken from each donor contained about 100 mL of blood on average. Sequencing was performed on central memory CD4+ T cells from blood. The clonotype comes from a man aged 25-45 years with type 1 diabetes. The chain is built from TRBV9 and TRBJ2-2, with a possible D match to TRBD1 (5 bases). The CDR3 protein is CASSARGLDTGELFF. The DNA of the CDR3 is TGTGCCAGCAGCGCAAGGGGCCTGGACACCGGGGAGCTGTTTTTT.